The 11 T cell receptor beta chains below come from one sample, sequenced in a study of blood T cells in healthy people across ages. A J-beta primer mix and a sample-barcoded 5' primer were used in a second PCR of about 6 to 12 cycles. TCRdb reanalysed the 5' RACE reads using MiXCR and keeps one entry per CDR3 protein. This sample has about 1 million distinct CDR3 sequences; less than 50% occur once, and the top ten carry around 18%. Specimen: blood. All receptors come from a woman aged 60-75 years in good health.

V is TRBV5-6 and J is TRBJ2-5; D is uncertain. Trimming shortened V by 6 bases and J by 3 bases, and 9 bases separated the two germline ends. Per the germline V gene, CDR1 is SGHDT and CDR2 is YYEEEE. The CDR3 is made up of 12 amino acids. This CDR3 is CASNLLEETQYF. CDR3 in DNA: TGTGCCAGCAACCTCTTGGAAGAGACCCAGTACTTC.

This clonotype was seen a handful of times. The chain links TRBV13 to TRBJ2-3, with TRBD1 identical over 8 bases. Germline trimming cut 5 bases from V and 3 bases from J; bases unmatched to any gene: 10. This CDR3 spans 16 amino acids. The germline gives CDR1 PRHDT, CDR2 FYEKMQ (reference sequence). CDR3 amino acids: CASSTGQGVWTDTQYF. DNA for the CDR3: TGTGCCAGCAGCACAGGACAGGGTGTATGGACAGATACGCAGTATTTT.

As regards this clonotype: The junction departs from germline at one end; a sequencing error may be responsible. This chain connects TRBV15 to TRBJ1-2; no definite D call. The CDR3 is made up of 14 amino acids. Germline V gene sequence: CDR1 LNHNV, CDR2 YYDKDF (reference sequence). The CDR3 sequence: CATSGDRVSYGYTF. The CDR3 nucleotides are TGTGCCACCAGCGGAGATCGGGTCAGCTATGGCTACACCTTC. Based on the CDR3 plus reference TRBV15 and TRBJ1-2, the full variable domain is DAMVIQNPRYQVTQFGKPVTLSCSQTLNHNVMYWYQQKSSQAPKLLFHYYDKDFNNEADTPDNFQSRRPNTSFCFLDIRSPGLGDTAMYLCATSGDRVSYGYTFGSGTRLTVV.

The V and J genes are TRBV20-1 and TRBJ2-5; D remains ambiguous. The CDR3 is made up of 12 amino acids. CDR1 is DFQATT and CDR2 is SNEGSKA in the germline V gene (reference sequence). V was clipped by 7 bases and J by 6 bases, with 15 bases between them. The CDR3, as DNA: TGCAGTGTCGGTCGTTTCACCCAGACCCAGTACTTC. Protein product: CSVGRFTQTQYF.

This chain uses TRBV7-9 with TRBJ2-1; perhaps TRBD1 as D (5 bases). CDR1 and CDR2 (germline): SEHNR, FQNEAQ (reference sequence). The CDR3 contains 15 residues. The V end lost 3 bases, the J end lost 3 bases, and 12 bases lay between the germline ends. The CDR3 protein is CASSFLQENYNEQFF. The DNA of the CDR3 is TGTGCCAGCAGCTTTCTACAGGAAAACTACAATGAGCAGTTCTTC.

This clonotype has just a few counts. The chain couples TRBV2 to TRBJ2-7; 7 bases are shared with TRBD2. Trimming cost V 0 bases and J 7 bases; bases outside gene matches: 6. Germline loops: CDR1 SNHLY, CDR2 FYNNEI. This CDR3 has 14 residues. The CDR3: CASSEAMGGREQYF. The CDR3 nucleotides are TGTGCCAGCAGTGAAGCGATGGGGGGGAGGGAGCAGTACTTC.

This clonotype showed up many times. The J gene is TRBJ2-3, the V gene TRBV13; D is uncertain. This CDR3 is 12 amino acids long. Trimming took off 1 base at V and 4 bases at J, with 3 bases between the two ends. Germline V gene sequence: CDR1 PRHDT, CDR2 FYEKMQ (reference sequence). The CDR3 bases are TGTGCCAGCAGCTTAGCTCCAGATACGCAGTATTTT. Residues: CASSLAPDTQYF.

Only a few counts were recorded for this clonotype. The chain is built from TRBV20-1 and TRBJ2-7, with D possibly being TRBD1 (6 bases). The V gene lost 6 bases and the J gene lost 3 bases, with 18 bases spanning the gap. The length of the CDR3 is 14 residues. CDR1 is DFQATT and CDR2 is SNEGSKA in the germline V gene (reference sequence). The CDR3 sequence: CSAAHRRDIYEQYF. The CDR3 DNA reads as TGCAGTGCCGCCCACAGACGGGACATCTACGAGCAGTACTTC.

J is TRBJ2-3 and V is TRBV11-2; D may correspond to TRBD1 or TRBD2 (5 bases each). The CDR3 has 12 residues. Trimming took 7 bases from V and 4 from J, leaving 9 bases between them. Germline V gene lookup returns CDR1 SGHAT and CDR2 FQNNGV. The CDR3 loop reads CASILGADTQYF. The CDR3 DNA is TGTGCCAGCATACTAGGGGCAGATACGCAGTATTTT.

This clonotype was seen only a few times. The V and J genes are TRBV7-9 and TRBJ2-1; 8 positions agree with TRBD1. The germline V gene has CDR1 SEHNR and CDR2 FQNEAQ (reference sequence). CDR3 length: 17 amino acids. Trimming removed 3 bases from V and 1 base from J; junction bases left unmatched: 8. CDR3 in DNA: TGTGCCAGCAGCTTTCACCCTAGACAGGGGTCCTACAATGAGCAGTTCTTC. Residues: CASSFHPRQGSYNEQFF.

The gene calls are TRBV20-1 and TRBJ2-7; 11 bases match TRBD2. The germline V gene has CDR1 DFQATT and CDR2 SNEGSKA (reference sequence). V lost 0 bases, J lost 10 bases, and 11 bases stayed unmatched. The CDR3 runs to 15 residues. The CDR3 bases are TGCAGTGCTAGAGATGCCCGCGAGCTAGCGGGAGGTCAGTACTTC. Its translation is CSARDARELAGGQYF.